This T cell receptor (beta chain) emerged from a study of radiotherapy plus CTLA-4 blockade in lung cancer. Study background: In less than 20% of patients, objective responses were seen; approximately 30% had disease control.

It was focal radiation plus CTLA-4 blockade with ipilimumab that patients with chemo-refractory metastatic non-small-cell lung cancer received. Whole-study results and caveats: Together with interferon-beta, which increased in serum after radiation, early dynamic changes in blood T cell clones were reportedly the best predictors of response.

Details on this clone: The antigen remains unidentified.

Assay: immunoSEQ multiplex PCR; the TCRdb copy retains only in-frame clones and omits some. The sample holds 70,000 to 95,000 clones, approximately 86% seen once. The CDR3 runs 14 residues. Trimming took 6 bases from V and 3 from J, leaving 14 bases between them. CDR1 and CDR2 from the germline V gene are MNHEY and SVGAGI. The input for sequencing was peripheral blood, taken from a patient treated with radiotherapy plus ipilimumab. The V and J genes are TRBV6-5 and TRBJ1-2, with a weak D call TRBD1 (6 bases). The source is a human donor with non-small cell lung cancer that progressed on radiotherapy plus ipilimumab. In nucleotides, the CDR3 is TGTGCCAGCAGCACCAGGGGCGTGTACTATGGCTACACCTTC. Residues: CASSTRGVYYGYTF.